This T cell receptor beta chain is from a study of T cells in Graves' hyperthyroidism and ophthalmopathy. General study findings and limits: By a 13 V-J model, ophthalmopathy was set apart from stable hyperthyroidism. Researchers found most expanded thyroid clonotypes above 0.001 in blood as well.

RNA transcripts yielded amplified TCR beta CDR3 regions. First-round RT-PCR with HTBI primers amplified the TCR CDR3 region. MiXCR, run by TCRdb on the multiplex PCR reads, gives a single entry per CDR3 protein. The profile shows almost 250,000 distinct CDR3 sequences, approximately 25% of them singletons. This clonotype was recorded a few times. Its cognate antigen is unknown. The study left out patients who had uncontrolled infection, other autoimmune disease, pregnancy or lactation. Diagnoses were made from clinical symptoms, serum measures (thyroxine and TRAb), thyroid ultrasound and orbital computed tomography. The V segment lost 4 bases and the J segment 4 bases; nucleotides outside the gene matches: 5. This CDR3 comprises 14 residues. Germline V lookup: CDR1 SGDLS, CDR2 YYNGEE.

The material sequenced was blood. The chain couples TRBV9 to TRBJ1-3, with 7 bases matching TRBD1. This clonotype was obtained from a woman between 40 and 55 years old with Graves' ophthalmopathy. In DNA, the CDR3 is TGTGCCAGCAGCCCCCGGACAGGAGGAAACACCATATATTTT. As protein: CASSPRTGGNTIYF.